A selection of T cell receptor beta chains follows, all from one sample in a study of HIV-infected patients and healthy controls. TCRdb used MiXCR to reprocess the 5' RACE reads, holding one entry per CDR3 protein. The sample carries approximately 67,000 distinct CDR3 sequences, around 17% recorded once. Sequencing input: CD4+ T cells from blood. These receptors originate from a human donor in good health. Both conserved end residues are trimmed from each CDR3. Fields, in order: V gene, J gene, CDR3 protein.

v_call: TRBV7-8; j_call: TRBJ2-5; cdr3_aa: ASSFNPAGRQETQY
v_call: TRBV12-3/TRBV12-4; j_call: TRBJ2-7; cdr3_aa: ASRSSGTTYEQY
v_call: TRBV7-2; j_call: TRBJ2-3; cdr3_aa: ASSLRPATDTQY
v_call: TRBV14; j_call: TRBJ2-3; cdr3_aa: ASSQDGGTGRY
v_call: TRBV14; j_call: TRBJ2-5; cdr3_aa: ASSLNGQTRETQY
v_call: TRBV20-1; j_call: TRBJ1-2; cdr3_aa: SAPDPAYGYT
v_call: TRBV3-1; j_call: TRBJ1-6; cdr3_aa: ASSLWVNSPLH
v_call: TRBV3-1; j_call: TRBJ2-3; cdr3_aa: ASSQVISTDTQY
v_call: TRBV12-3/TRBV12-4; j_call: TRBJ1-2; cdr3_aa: ASNPRSPTGFAYGYT
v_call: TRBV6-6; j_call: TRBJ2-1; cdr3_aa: ASRRAQGAGSYNEQF
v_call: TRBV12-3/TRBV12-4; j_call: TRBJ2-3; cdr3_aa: ASSFVGPGTDTQY
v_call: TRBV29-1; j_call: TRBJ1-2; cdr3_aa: SVAPLGDTDGYT
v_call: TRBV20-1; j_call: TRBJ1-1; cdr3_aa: SARSYGQGHSEAF
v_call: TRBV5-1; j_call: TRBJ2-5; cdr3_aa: ASSLASRPQEETQY
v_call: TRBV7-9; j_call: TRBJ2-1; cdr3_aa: ASSLIPTKTSGSSYNEQF
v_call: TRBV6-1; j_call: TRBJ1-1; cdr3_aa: ASRPLDRGNTEAF
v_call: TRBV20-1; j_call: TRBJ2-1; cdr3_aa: SALYRTSGDNEQF
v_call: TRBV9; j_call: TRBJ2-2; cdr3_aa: ASTLTEGYTGELF
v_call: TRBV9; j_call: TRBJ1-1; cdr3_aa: ASSVGQLNTEAF
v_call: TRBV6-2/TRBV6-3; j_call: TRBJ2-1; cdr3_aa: ASSYLGRGNEQF
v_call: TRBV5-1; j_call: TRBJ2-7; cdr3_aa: ASSMTGDYEQY
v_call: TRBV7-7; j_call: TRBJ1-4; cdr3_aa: ASSPGKRNEKLF
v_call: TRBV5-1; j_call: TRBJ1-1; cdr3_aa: ASSITGTNTEAF
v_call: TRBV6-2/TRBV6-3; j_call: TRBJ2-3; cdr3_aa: ASREVGTQY
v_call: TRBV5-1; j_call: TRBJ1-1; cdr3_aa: ASSFGGNTEAF
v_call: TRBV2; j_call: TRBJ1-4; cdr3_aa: ASSPTGTGKNEKLF
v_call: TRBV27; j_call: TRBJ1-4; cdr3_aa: ASSSLSGQKLF
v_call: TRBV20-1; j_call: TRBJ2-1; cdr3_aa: SATPGAGGNYNEQF
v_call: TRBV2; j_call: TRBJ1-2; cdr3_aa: ASSWGPNYGYT
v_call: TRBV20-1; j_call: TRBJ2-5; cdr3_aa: SAGEYAGGPGAQY
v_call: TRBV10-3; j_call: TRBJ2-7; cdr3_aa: AIRGGLADSYEQY
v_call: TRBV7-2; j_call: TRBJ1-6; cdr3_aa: ASSSDAGVVSSPLH
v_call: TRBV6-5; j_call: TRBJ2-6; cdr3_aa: ASKVSGANVLT
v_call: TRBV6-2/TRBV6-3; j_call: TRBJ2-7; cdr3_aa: ASSRRASGGRWSSYEQY
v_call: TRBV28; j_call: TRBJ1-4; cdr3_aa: ASSLWRMSGKKLF
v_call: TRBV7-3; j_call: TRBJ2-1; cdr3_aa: ASSSRDYGPADYNEQF
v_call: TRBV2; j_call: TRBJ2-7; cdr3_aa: ASSVPPGTRIGEQY